Below are 23 T cell receptor beta chains sequenced from a single sample in a study of blood T cell repertoires in COVID-19. Assay used: immunoSEQ multiplex PCR; TCRdb lists only in-frame clones, some missing. This table holds roughly 85,000 clones, more than 80% found once. The sample comprised peripheral blood. The receptors here all came from a middle-aged man with active or convalescent COVID-19.

The chain is built from TRBV5-1 and TRBJ1-2; 9 nucleotides match TRBD1. The CDR3 is 15 residues long. The germline gives CDR1 SGHRS, CDR2 YFSETQ. V was pared by 2 bases and J by 5 bases, with 7 bases of the junction left unmatched. The CDR3 nucleotides are TGCGCCAGCAGCTTCCCGGGACAGGGCCGATATGGCTACACCTTC. It is translated as CASSFPGQGRYGYTF.

The rearrangement links TRBV7-8 to TRBJ2-5; D might be TRBD2 (5 bases). Per the germline V gene, CDR1 is SGHVS and CDR2 is FQNEAQ. The CDR3 has 13 residues. With 3 bases removed from V and 4 bases from J, the gap between germline ends came to 9 bases. DNA of the CDR3: TGTGCCAGCAGCTTGAGGGTGGCAGAGACCCAGTACTTC. Translating gives CASSLRVAETQYF.

The V call is TRBV10-3, the J call TRBJ2-5; a weak D match, TRBD2 (6 bases). V was cut by 4 bases and J by 1 base, with 10 bases left in between. Germline V lookup: CDR1 ENHRY, CDR2 SYGVKD. CDR3 length: 14 residues. The CDR3 DNA sequence: TGTGCCATCAGTGGCGGGACTGCCCAAGAGACCCAGTACTTC. Residues: CAISGGTAQETQYF.

The chain combines TRBV5-1 with TRBJ1-4, with 7 positions matching TRBD1. J lost 8 bases, V lost 0 bases, and 7 bases had no gene match. From germline, CDR1 is SGHRS and CDR2 YFSETQ. This CDR3 is 15 amino acids long. The CDR3 nucleotides are TGCGCCAGCAGCTTGGTGGGACAGCAGACCGAAAAACTGTTTTTT. It yields the protein CASSLVGQQTEKLFF.

The chain is built from TRBV4-1 and TRBJ2-7, with 11 bases fitting TRBD1. The CDR3 sequence is 15 residues long. Germline CDR1 reads MGHRA; CDR2 reads YSYEKL. With V trimmed by 4 bases and J by 4 bases, 6 bases remained unmatched. The CDR3 loop is CASSPGGTGGYEQYF. In DNA form, the CDR3 reads TGCGCCAGCAGCCCTGGCGGGACAGGGGGTTACGAGCAGTACTTC.

The V gene is TRBV6-5, the J gene TRBJ1-2; D may be TRBD1 (6 bases). The CDR3 consists of 14 residues. Germline-derived CDR1 and CDR2 are MNHEY and SVGAGI. Trimming removed 8 bases at V and 2 bases at J, with 15 bases between. The CDR3, as DNA: TGTGCCAGCCGATTATTCCAGGGGAACTATGGCTACACCTTC. Residues: CASRLFQGNYGYTF.

CDR3: CASRSGTGDFEQYF. CDR3 in DNA: TGTGCCAGCAGGTCCGGGACAGGGGATTTCGAGCAGTACTTC. The chain recombines TRBV2 with TRBJ2-7, with 10 bases that match TRBD1. This CDR3 has 14 residues. CDR1 is SNHLY and CDR2 is FYNNEI in the germline V gene. Germline trimming cut 6 bases from V and 6 bases from J; bases unmatched to any gene: 8.

The chain uses TRBV12-3 or TRBV12-4 and TRBJ1-2; possibly TRBD1 for D (5 bases). Trimming cost V 2 bases and J 7 bases, with 11 bases left between them. The CDR3 extends over 13 amino acids. CDR3 nucleotide sequence: TGTGCCAGCAGTTTATCAGGGCGCGGTGGCTACACCTTC. The encoded protein is CASSLSGRGGYTF.

The rearrangement links TRBV6-6 to TRBJ1-1; the D gene is possibly TRBD1 (6 bases). Germline CDR1 reads MNHNY; CDR2 reads SVGAGI (reference sequence). V was pared by 7 bases and J by 0 bases, with 12 bases between. CDR3 length: 14 residues. CDR3 loop: CASKPGHLNTEAFF. The CDR3 DNA is TGTGCCAGCAAGCCGGGACATCTGAACACTGAAGCTTTCTTT.

This chain uses TRBV6-5 with TRBJ1-2; 9 bases are shared with TRBD1. Germline V CDR1 and CDR2: MNHEY, SVGAGI. Trimming at V came to 6 bases and at J to 6 bases, leaving 8 bases not matched to a gene. There are 14 residues in the CDR3. The CDR3 DNA is TGTGCCAGCAGAACAACCGGGACAGGGCATGGCTACACCTTC. Its protein is CASRTTGTGHGYTF.

This clone was seen just once. The genes are TRBV5-1 and TRBJ2-7; D perhaps matches TRBD2 (5 bases). V lost 3 bases, J lost 5 bases, and 15 bases lay in between. This CDR3 comprises 14 residues. Germline V lookup: CDR1 SGHRS, CDR2 YFSETQ. CDR3: CASSSRTDAHEQYF. CDR3 nucleotides: TGCGCCAGCAGCTCCCGGACTGATGCCCACGAGCAGTACTTC. The full variable domain, in which reference TRBV5-1 and TRBJ2-7 provide the parts outside the CDR3, is KAGVTQTPRYLIKTRGQQVTLSCSPISGHRSVSWYQQTPGQGLQFLFEYFSETQRNKGNFPGRFSGRQFSNSRSEMNVSTLELGDSALYLCASSSRTDAHEQYFGPGTRLTVT.

This clone was detected once. The J gene is TRBJ1-1, the V gene TRBV7-2, with D uncertain. The V gene's germline CDR1 is SGHTA and CDR2 FQGNSA. The CDR3 has 13 residues. V was shortened by 5 bases and J by 7 bases, with 14 bases between the two germline ends. The CDR3 loop reads CASSPRLLHEAFF. The CDR3, as DNA: TGTGCCAGCAGCCCGCGACTACTCCATGAAGCTTTCTTT.

The chain has TRBV23-1 and TRBJ2-1; 8 bases fit TRBD1. TRBV23-1 is an ORF, with its function uncertain. The CDR3 consists of 17 residues. After removal of 7 bases from V and 2 bases from J, the junction contained 13 bases not matched to a gene. The CDR3 region has the DNA TGCGCCAGCAACGGGACAGGAAACTTCTTACCCTACAATGAGCAGTTCTTC. Its protein product is CASNGTGNFLPYNEQFF.

J is TRBJ1-1 and V is TRBV30; D possibly corresponds to TRBD1 (5 bases). Germline V gene data show CDR1 as GTSNPN and CDR2 as SVGIG (reference sequence). V was trimmed by 2 bases and J by 4 bases, leaving 8 bases between them. This CDR3 has 12 residues. CDR3 bases: TGTGCCTGGAGTCGGGGGGGCACTGAAGCTTTCTTT. This encodes CAWSRGGTEAFF.

V and J are TRBV6-5 and TRBJ1-6; 7 positions match TRBD1. V shed 6 bases, J shed 5 bases, and the junction held 7 bases outside the gene matches. The CDR3 contains 15 residues. The V gene's germline CDR1 is MNHEY and CDR2 SVGAGI. The CDR3, as DNA: TGTGCCAGCAGGAAACAGGGGCAGAATAATTCACCCCTCCACTTT. This codes for CASRKQGQNNSPLHF.

A few counts support this clone. The chain combines TRBV29-1 with TRBJ1-4; D may be TRBD1 (5 bases). The germline gives CDR1 SQVTM, CDR2 ANQGSEA. V lost 3 bases and J lost 7, with 9 bases in between. The CDR3 runs 12 residues. CDR3 DNA sequence: TGCAGCGTTGAGGCAGGGTTTGAAAAACTGTTTTTT. Protein sequence: CSVEAGFEKLFF.

This chain joins TRBV5-6 and TRBJ2-7; 9 bases are shared with TRBD1. CDR3 length: 17 residues. The V gene's germline CDR1 is SGHDT and CDR2 YYEEEE. Unmatched junction bases numbered 15, after V lost 5 bases and J lost 3 bases. CDR3 sequence: CASRPGTGSAWNYEQYF. The CDR3 region has the DNA TGTGCCAGCAGACCCGGGACAGGGTCCGCGTGGAACTACGAGCAGTACTTC.

The chain uses TRBV5-4 and TRBJ2-2; 7 bases map to TRBD1. Looked up from germline, CDR1 is SGHNT and CDR2 is YYREEE (reference sequence). V shed 4 bases and J 13 bases; nucleotides not matched to a gene: 10. This CDR3 is built from 13 residues. Here the CDR3 reads CASSRTGLMGLFF. For the CDR3, the DNA is TGTGCCAGCAGCCGGACAGGTCTTATGGGGCTGTTTTTT.

The chain recombines TRBV7-8 with TRBJ2-1; 9 bases match TRBD2. The germline gives CDR1 SGHVS, CDR2 FQNEAQ. V lost 4 bases to trimming and J lost 8 bases; unmatched junction nucleotides: 18. This CDR3 is 18 amino acids long. Here the CDR3 reads CASSSKGASGAFLYEQFF. The CDR3 DNA follows: TGTGCCAGCAGCTCTAAGGGGGCTAGCGGGGCCTTTCTTTATGAGCAGTTCTTC.

This clone was recorded once. The CDR3 nucleotides are TGTGCCAGCAGCGTTGTCAGTGGTGAAAAACTGTTTTTT. Translating gives CASSVVSGEKLFF. The chain couples TRBV9 to TRBJ1-4; no reliable D call. Trimming took off 2 bases at V and 7 bases at J, with 9 bases between the two ends. Germline V gene lookup returns CDR1 SGDLS and CDR2 YYNGEE. The CDR3 extends over 13 amino acids.

The genes are TRBV6-5 and TRBJ2-7; 7 bases agree with TRBD1. CDR1 is MNHEY and CDR2 is SVGAGI in the germline V gene. The CDR3 consists of 14 residues. Germline trimming cut 6 bases from V and 6 bases from J; bases unmatched to any gene: 11. CDR3: CASRLTGVSLEQYF. As DNA, the CDR3 is TGTGCCAGCAGGCTCACAGGGGTTTCTCTCGAGCAGTACTTC.

The gene calls are TRBV30 and TRBJ1-2; D call uncertain. V was shortened by 5 bases and J by 4 bases, with 11 bases between the two germline ends. Germline assignment: CDR1 GTSNPN and CDR2 SVGIG (reference sequence). This CDR3 has 12 amino acids. CDR3 residues: CAWAPRAYGYTF. CDR3 nucleotide sequence: TGTGCCTGGGCCCCCCGAGCCTATGGCTACACCTTC. Combining the CDR3 with reference TRBV30 and TRBJ1-2 gives the whole variable domain SQTIHQWPATLVQPVGSPLSLECTVEGTSNPNLYWYRQAAGRGLQLLFYSVGIGQISSEVPQNLSASRPQDRQFILSSKKLLLSDSGFYLCAWAPRAYGYTFGSGTRLTVV.

The genes are TRBV15 and TRBJ2-7, with 7 bases identical to TRBD1. The trim removed 2 bases at V and 4 bases at J, leaving 5 bases unmatched. CDR3 length: 14 residues. CDR1 and CDR2 from the germline V gene are LNHNV and YYDKDF (reference sequence). This CDR3 reads CATSRPGQYYEQYF. CDR3 in DNA: TGTGCCACCAGCAGACCGGGACAGTATTACGAGCAGTACTTC.